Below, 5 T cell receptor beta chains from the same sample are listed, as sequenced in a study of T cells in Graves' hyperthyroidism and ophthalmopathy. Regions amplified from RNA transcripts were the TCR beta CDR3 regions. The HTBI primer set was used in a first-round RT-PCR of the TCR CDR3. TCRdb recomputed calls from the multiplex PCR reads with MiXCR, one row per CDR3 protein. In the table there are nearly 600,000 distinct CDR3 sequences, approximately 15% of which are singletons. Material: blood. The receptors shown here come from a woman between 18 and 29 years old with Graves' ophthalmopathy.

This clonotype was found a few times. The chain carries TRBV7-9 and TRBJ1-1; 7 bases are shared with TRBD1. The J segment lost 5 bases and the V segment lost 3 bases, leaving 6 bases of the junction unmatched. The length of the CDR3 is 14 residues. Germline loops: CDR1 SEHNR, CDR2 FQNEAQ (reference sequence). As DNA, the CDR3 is TGTGCCAGCAGCTTTGGCCAGGGGGGGACTGAAGCTTTCTTT. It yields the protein CASSFGQGGTEAFF.

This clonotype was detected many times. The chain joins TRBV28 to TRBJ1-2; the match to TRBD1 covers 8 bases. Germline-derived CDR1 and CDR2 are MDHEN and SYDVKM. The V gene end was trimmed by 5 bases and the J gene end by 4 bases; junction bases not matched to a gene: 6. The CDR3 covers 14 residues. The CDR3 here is CASSPPTGGYGYTF. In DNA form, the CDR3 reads TGTGCCAGCAGTCCACCAACAGGGGGCTATGGCTACACCTTC.

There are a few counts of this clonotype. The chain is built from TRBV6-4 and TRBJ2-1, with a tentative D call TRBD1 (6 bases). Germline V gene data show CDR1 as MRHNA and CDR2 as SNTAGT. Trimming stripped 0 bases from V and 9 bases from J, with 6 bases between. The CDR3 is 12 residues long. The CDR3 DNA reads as TGTGCCAGCAGTGACTCAGGGGGTGAGCAGTTCTTC. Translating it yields CASSDSGGEQFF.

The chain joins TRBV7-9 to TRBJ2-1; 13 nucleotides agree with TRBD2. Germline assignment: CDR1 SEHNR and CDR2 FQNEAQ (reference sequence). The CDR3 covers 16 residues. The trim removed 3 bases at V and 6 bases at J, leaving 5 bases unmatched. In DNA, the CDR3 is TGTGCCAGCAGCTTCCCGGGACTAGCGGGACGCAATGAGCAGTTCTTC. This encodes CASSFPGLAGRNEQFF. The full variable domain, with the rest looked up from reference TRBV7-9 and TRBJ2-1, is DTGVSQNPRHKITKRGQNVTFRCDPISEHNRLYWYRQTLGQGPEFLTYFQNEAQLEKSRLLSDRFSAERPKGSFSTLEIQRTEQGDSAMYLCASSFPGLAGRNEQFFGPGTRLTVL.

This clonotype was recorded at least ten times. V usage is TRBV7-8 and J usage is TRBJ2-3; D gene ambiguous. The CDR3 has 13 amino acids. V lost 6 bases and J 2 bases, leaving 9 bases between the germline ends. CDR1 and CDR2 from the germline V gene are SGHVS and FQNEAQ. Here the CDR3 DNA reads TGTGCCAGCAGACTCCGAATCACAGATACGCAGTATTTT. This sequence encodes CASRLRITDTQYF.